Listed below are T cell receptor beta chains from one sample, sequenced in a study of blood T cell repertoires in COVID-19. Clones were sequenced by immunoSEQ multiplex PCR, and TCRdb holds only the in-frame ones, with some missing. Of roughly 230,000 clones in the sample, roughly 83% were seen once. The material sequenced was peripheral blood. Receptors were obtained from a woman aged 45-65 years with acute or convalescent COVID-19. CDR3s include the opening cysteine and the closing phenylalanine or tryptophan. A D gene is named only where the DNA matches it firmly. Expanded clones get a size class; other rows say once, few or many, or leave the size out.

d_gene: TRBD2
v_gene: TRBV28
abundance: -
j_gene: TRBJ2-1
CDR3nt: TGTGCCAGCACACCTCGACTAGCGGTTCTATATGAGCAGTTCTTC
CDR3aa: CASTPRLAVLYEQFF

d_gene: TRBD1
v_gene: TRBV4-3
abundance: -
j_gene: TRBJ2-7
CDR3nt: TGCGCCAGCACCGGACAGGGGCCTTCCTACGAGCAGTACTTC
CDR3aa: CASTGQGPSYEQYF

d_gene: -
v_gene: TRBV7-2
abundance: -
j_gene: TRBJ2-2
CDR3nt: TGTGCCAGCTCCCGCCTGGGGGGAGATACCGGGGAGCTGTTTTTT
CDR3aa: CASSRLGGDTGELFF

d_gene: -
v_gene: TRBV28
abundance: few
j_gene: TRBJ2-3
CDR3nt: TGTGCCAGCATCAAGGACACCACAGATACGCAGTATTTT
CDR3aa: CASIKDTTDTQYF

d_gene: TRBD1
v_gene: TRBV19
abundance: few
j_gene: TRBJ1-5
CDR3nt: TGTGCCAGTAGTTCGACACGACAGGGGGCGTATCAGCCCCAGCATTTT
CDR3aa: CASSSTRQGAYQPQHF

d_gene: TRBD1
v_gene: TRBV3-1/TRBV3-2
abundance: -
j_gene: TRBJ2-1
CDR3nt: TGTGCCAGCAGCCAAGAAACCCCCGGGACAGGGTCACTGTACAATGAGCAGTTCTTC
CDR3aa: CASSQETPGTGSLYNEQFF

d_gene: -
v_gene: TRBV6-1
abundance: -
j_gene: TRBJ1-1
CDR3nt: TGTGCCAGCAGTGACAGGGGTAGAGCTTTCTTT
CDR3aa: CASSDRGRAFF

d_gene: TRBD1
v_gene: TRBV3-1/TRBV3-2
abundance: -
j_gene: TRBJ1-5
CDR3nt: TGTGCCAGCAGCCAAGGCCAGGGGGCAAGCAATCAGCCCCAGCATTTT
CDR3aa: CASSQGQGASNQPQHF

d_gene: TRBD2
v_gene: TRBV7-9
abundance: -
j_gene: TRBJ2-1
CDR3nt: TGTGCCAGCAGCTTCGCGGGACTAGCGGGACAAAATGAGCAGTTCTTC
CDR3aa: CASSFAGLAGQNEQFF

d_gene: TRBD2
v_gene: TRBV18
abundance: -
j_gene: TRBJ2-3
CDR3nt: TGTGCCAGCTCACCAAGGCCCCCAGCGGGGATGGTCACAGATACGCAGTATTTT
CDR3aa: CASSPRPPAGMVTDTQYF

d_gene: -
v_gene: TRBV19
abundance: -
j_gene: TRBJ2-1
CDR3nt: TGTGCCAGTAGTACAGGGGAAGGTGAGCAGTTCTTC
CDR3aa: CASSTGEGEQFF

d_gene: TRBD1
v_gene: TRBV15
abundance: -
j_gene: TRBJ1-6
CDR3nt: TGTGCCACCAGCGGGAGAGGGAACAGGGGATCCTCACCCCTCCACTTT
CDR3aa: CATSGRGNRGSSPLHF

d_gene: -
v_gene: TRBV7-2
abundance: -
j_gene: TRBJ1-5
CDR3nt: TGTGCCAGCAGCCTTCTTAGAGGCAATCAGCCCCAGCATTTT
CDR3aa: CASSLLRGNQPQHF

d_gene: TRBD1
v_gene: TRBV7-2
abundance: -
j_gene: TRBJ1-1
CDR3nt: TGTGCCAGCAGCCAAAGGACAGGGGAGAACACTGAAGCTTTCTTT
CDR3aa: CASSQRTGENTEAFF

d_gene: -
v_gene: TRBV5-1
abundance: -
j_gene: TRBJ1-2
CDR3nt: TGCGCCAGCAGCTTGGATCCAGGTTTGAGATATGGCTACACCTTC
CDR3aa: CASSLDPGLRYGYTF

d_gene: TRBD1
v_gene: TRBV11-2
abundance: -
j_gene: TRBJ2-1
CDR3nt: TGTGCCAGCAGCGCGCCGGGACAGGATTTTAATGAGCAGTTCTTC
CDR3aa: CASSAPGQDFNEQFF

d_gene: TRBD2
v_gene: TRBV13
abundance: -
j_gene: TRBJ2-1
CDR3nt: TGTGCCAGCAGCCTCGTAGCGGGGGCCAATGAGCAGTTCTTC
CDR3aa: CASSLVAGANEQFF

d_gene: TRBD1
v_gene: TRBV6-6
abundance: -
j_gene: TRBJ1-5
CDR3nt: TGTGCCAGCAGTGTGGGGACAGGGGGCGAGGTCCAGCATTTT
CDR3aa: CASSVGTGGEVQHF

d_gene: -
v_gene: TRBV14
abundance: -
j_gene: TRBJ1-2
CDR3nt: TGTGCCAGCAGCCAAGTAGGACTATCCTATGGCTACACCTTC
CDR3aa: CASSQVGLSYGYTF

d_gene: -
v_gene: TRBV2
abundance: -
j_gene: TRBJ1-1
CDR3nt: TGTGCCAGCGGGTGGTCTCAGGCTGAAGCTTTCTTT
CDR3aa: CASGWSQAEAFF

d_gene: -
v_gene: TRBV6-5
abundance: few
j_gene: TRBJ1-2
CDR3nt: TGTGCCAGCAGTTACGGAGGGGTGGACTATGGCTACACCTTC
CDR3aa: CASSYGGVDYGYTF

d_gene: -
v_gene: TRBV5-1
abundance: -
j_gene: TRBJ2-5
CDR3nt: TGCGCCAGCAACTCCGGGACAAACCAAGAGACCCAGTACTTC
CDR3aa: CASNSGTNQETQYF

d_gene: -
v_gene: TRBV6-5
abundance: -
j_gene: TRBJ2-1
CDR3nt: TGTGCCAGCAGTTACTCTGGAGGAAGGCTCTACAATGAGCAGTTCTTC
CDR3aa: CASSYSGGRLYNEQFF

d_gene: -
v_gene: TRBV28
abundance: -
j_gene: TRBJ1-2
CDR3nt: TGTGCCAGCCAGGCTAACTATGGCTACACCTTC
CDR3aa: CASQANYGYTF